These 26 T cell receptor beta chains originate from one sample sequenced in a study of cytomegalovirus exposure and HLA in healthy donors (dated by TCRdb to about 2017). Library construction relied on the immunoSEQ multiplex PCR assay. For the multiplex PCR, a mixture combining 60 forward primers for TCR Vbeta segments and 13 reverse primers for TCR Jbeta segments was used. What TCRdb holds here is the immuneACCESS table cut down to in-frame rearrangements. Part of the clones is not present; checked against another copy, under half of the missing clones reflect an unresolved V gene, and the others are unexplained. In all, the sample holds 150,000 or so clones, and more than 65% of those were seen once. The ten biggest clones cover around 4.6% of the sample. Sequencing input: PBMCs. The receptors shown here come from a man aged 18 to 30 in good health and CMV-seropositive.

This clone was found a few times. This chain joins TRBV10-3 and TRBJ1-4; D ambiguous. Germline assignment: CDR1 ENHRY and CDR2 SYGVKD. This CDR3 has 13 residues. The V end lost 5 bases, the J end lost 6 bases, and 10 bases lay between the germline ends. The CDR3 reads CAISHERDEKLFF. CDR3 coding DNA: TGTGCCATCAGTCACGAGCGGGATGAAAAACTGTTTTTT.

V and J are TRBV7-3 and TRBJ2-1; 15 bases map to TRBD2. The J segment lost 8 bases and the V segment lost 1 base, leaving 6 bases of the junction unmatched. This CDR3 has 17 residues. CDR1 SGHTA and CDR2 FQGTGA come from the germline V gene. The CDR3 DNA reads TGTGCCAGCAGCTTAAGTGGGGGACTAGCGGGGGGATATGAGCAGTTCTTC. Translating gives CASSLSGGLAGGYEQFF.

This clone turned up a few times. This chain's CDR3 is CASSLAGGPVTDTQYF. In nucleotides, the CDR3 is TGCGCCAGCAGCTTGGCGGGAGGGCCGGTTACAGATACGCAGTATTTT. The V gene is TRBV5-1, the J gene TRBJ2-3; 8 positions match TRBD2. The V segment lost 0 bases and the J segment 3 bases; nucleotides outside the gene matches: 6. The CDR3 contains 16 residues. Germline V lookup: CDR1 SGHRS, CDR2 YFSETQ.

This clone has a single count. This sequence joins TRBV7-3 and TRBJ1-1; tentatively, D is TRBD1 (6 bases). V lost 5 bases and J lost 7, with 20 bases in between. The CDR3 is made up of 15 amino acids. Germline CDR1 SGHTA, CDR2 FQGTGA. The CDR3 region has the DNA TGTGCCAGCAGCCCGACAGGCTCTCAAAGGGGTGAAGCTTTCTTT. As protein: CASSPTGSQRGEAFF.

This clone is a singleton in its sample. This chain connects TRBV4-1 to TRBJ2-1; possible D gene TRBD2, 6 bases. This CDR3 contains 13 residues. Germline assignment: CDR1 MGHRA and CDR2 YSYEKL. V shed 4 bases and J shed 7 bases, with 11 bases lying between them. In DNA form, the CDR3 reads TGCGCCAGCAGCCTTCTTGGGGGGAATGAGCAGTTCTTC. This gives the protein CASSLLGGNEQFF.

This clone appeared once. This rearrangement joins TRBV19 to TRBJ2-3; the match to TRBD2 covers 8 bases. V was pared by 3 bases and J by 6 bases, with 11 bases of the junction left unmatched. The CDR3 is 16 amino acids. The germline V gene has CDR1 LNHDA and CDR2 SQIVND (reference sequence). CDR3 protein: CASSIPGGGRNDTQYF. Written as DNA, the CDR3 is TGTGCCAGTAGTATCCCCGGCGGCGGGAGGAATGATACGCAGTATTTT. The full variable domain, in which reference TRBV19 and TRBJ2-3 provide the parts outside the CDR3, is DGGITQSPKYLFRKEGQNVTLSCEQNLNHDAMYWYRQDPGQGLRLIYYSQIVNDFQKGDIAEGYSVSREKKESFPLTVTSAQKNPTAFYLCASSIPGGGRNDTQYFGPGTRLTVL.

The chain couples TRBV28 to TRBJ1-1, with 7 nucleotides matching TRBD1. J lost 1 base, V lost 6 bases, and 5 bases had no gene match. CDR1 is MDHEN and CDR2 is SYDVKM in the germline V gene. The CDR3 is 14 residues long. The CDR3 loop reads CASSVTGTNTEAFF. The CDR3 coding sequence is TGTGCCAGCAGCGTGACAGGGACGAACACTGAAGCTTTCTTT.

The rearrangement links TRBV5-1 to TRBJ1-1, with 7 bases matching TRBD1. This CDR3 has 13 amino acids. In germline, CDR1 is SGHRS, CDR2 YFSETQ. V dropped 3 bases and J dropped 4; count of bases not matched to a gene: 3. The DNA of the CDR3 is TGCGCCAGCAGCTCCGCAGGGGGCACTGAAGCTTTCTTT. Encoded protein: CASSSAGGTEAFF.

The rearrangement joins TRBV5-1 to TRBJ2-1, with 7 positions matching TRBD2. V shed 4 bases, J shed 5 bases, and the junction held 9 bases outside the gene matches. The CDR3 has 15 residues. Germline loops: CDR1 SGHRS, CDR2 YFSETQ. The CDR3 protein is CASSPGGGGDNEQFF. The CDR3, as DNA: TGCGCCAGCAGCCCCGGAGGCGGGGGAGACAATGAGCAGTTCTTC.

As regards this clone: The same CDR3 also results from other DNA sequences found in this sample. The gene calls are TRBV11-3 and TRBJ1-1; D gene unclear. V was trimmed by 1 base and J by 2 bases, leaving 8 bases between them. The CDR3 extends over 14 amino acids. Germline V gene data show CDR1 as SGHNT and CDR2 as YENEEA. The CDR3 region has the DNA TGTGCCAGCAGCTTAGGTCGGGGAAACACTGAAGCTTTCTTT. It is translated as CASSLGRGNTEAFF. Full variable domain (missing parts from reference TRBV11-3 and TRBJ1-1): EAGVVQSPRYKIIEKKQPVAFWCNPISGHNTLYWYLQNLGQGPELLIRYENEEAVDDSQLPKDRFSAERLKGVDSTLKIQPAELGDSAVYLCASSLGRGNTEAFFGQGTRLTVV.

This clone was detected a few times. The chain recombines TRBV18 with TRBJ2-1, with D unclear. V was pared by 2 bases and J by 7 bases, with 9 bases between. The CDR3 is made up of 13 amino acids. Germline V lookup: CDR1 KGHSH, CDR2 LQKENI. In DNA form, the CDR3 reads TGTGCCAGCTCACCAGAGAACTTTAATGAGCAGTTCTTC. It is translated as CASSPENFNEQFF.

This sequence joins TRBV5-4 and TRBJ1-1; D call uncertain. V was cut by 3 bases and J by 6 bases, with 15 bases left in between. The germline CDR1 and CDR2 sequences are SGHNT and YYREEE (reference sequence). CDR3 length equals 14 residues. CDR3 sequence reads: CASSSTLTEAEAFF. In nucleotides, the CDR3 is TGTGCCAGCAGCTCTACTCTGACGGAGGCTGAAGCTTTCTTT.

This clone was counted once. CDR3 residues: CASSLGGLAGFYNEQFF. The CDR3 DNA reads TGTGCCAGCAGCTTAGGGGGACTAGCGGGATTCTACAATGAGCAGTTCTTC. The gene calls are TRBV7-9 and TRBJ2-1; 13 nucleotides line up with TRBD2. J gave up 3 bases and V 1 base, and 3 bases lay outside the gene matches. CDR1 SEHNR and CDR2 FQNEAQ come from the germline V gene (reference sequence). The CDR3 runs 17 residues.

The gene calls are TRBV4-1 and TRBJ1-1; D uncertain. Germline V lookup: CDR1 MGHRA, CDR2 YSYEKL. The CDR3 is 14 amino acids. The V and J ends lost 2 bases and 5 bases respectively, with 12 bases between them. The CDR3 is CASSQHQEETEAFF. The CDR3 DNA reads TGCGCCAGCAGCCAACATCAGGAGGAGACTGAAGCTTTCTTT.

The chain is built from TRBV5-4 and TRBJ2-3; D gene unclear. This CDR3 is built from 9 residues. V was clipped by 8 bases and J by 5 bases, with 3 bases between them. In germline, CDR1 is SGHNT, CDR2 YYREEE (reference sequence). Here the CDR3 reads CASKDTQYF. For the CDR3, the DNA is TGTGCCAGTAAAGATACGCAGTATTTT.

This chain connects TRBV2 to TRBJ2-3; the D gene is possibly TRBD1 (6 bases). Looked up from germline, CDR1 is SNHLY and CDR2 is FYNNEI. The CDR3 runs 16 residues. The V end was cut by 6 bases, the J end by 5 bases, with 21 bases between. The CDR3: CASRKDRALSVDTQYF. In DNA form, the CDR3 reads TGTGCCAGCAGGAAGGACAGAGCTTTATCAGTAGATACGCAGTATTTT.

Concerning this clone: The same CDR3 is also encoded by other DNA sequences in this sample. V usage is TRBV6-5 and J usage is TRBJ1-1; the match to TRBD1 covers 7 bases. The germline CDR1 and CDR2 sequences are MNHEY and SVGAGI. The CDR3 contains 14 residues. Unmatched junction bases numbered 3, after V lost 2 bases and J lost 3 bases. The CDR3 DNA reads TGTGCCAGCAGTTACCGAGGGGGCGACACTGAAGCTTTCTTT. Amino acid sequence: CASSYRGGDTEAFF.

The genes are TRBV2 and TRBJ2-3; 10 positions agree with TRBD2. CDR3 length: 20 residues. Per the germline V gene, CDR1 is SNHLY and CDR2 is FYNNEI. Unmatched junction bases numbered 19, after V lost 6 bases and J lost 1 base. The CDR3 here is CASRADWGSGGIRGTDTQYF. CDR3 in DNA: TGTGCCAGCAGAGCCGACTGGGGTAGCGGGGGGATTCGTGGCACAGATACGCAGTATTTT.

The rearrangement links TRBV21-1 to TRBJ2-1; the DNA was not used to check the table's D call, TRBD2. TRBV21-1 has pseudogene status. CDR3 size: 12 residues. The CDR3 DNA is TGTGCCAGCAGCTCCCGGGGGGATGAGCAGTTCTTC. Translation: CASSSRGDEQFF.

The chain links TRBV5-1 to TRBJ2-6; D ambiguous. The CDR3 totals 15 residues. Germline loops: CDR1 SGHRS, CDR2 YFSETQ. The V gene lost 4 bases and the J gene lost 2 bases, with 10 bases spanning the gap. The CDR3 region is CASSPSSAGANVLTF. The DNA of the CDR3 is TGCGCCAGCAGCCCCTCAAGCGCTGGGGCCAACGTCCTGACTTTC.

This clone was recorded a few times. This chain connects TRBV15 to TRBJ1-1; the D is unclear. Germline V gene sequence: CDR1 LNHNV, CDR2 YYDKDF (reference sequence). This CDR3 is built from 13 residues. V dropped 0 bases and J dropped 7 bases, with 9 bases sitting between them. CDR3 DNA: TGTGCCACCAGCAGAGAGCAGGCGATTGAAGCTTTCTTT. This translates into CATSREQAIEAFF.

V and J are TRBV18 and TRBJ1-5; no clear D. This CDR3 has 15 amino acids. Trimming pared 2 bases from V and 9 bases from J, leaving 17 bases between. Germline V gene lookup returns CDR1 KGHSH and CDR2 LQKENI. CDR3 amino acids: CASSPTKEGAGPQHF. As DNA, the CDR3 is TGTGCCAGCTCACCAACAAAGGAGGGAGCCGGGCCCCAGCATTTT.

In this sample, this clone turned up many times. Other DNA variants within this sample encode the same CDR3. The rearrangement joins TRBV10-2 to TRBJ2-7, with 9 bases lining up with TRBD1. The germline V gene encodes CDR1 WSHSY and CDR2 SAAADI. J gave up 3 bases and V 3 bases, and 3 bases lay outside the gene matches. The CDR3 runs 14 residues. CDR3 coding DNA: TGCGCCAGCAGTGACTCGGGACAGGGCTACGAGCAGTACGTC. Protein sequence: CASSDSGQGYEQYV.

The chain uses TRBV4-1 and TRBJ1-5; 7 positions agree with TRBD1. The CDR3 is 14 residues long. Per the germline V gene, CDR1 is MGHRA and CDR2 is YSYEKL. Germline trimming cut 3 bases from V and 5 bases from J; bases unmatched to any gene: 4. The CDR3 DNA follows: TGCGCCAGCAGCCAGGATACAGGGGATCAGCCCCAGCATTTT. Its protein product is CASSQDTGDQPQHF.

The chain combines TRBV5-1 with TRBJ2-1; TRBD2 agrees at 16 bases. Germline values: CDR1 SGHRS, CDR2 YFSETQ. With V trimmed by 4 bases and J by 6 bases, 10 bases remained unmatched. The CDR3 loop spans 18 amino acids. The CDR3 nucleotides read TGCGCCAGCAGCACCCCGGGACTAGCGGGGGGGCCGGGCAATGAGCAGTTCTTC. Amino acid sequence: CASSTPGLAGGPGNEQFF.

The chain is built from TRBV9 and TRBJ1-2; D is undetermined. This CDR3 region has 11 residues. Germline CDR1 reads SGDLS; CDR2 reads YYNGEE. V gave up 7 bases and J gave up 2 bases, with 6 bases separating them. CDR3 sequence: CASGENYGYTF. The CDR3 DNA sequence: TGTGCCAGCGGGGAGAACTATGGCTACACCTTC.